Listed here are 26 T cell receptor beta chains from one sample, sequenced in a study of CD8 T cells in ankylosing spondylitis. Findings and limits, study-wide: Ankylosing spondylitis blood appeared to carry a characteristic TCR beta motif of roughly 8 highly homologous variants.

These receptors have no identified antigens. TCRdb processed the 5' RACE reads anew with MiXCR; each CDR3 protein has one entry. The sample has approximately 300,000 distinct CDR3 sequences; under 8.5% are singletons. Sample: blood, either unsorted or a sorted T cell fraction (not recorded which). The receptors originated from a male donor with ankylosing spondylitis.

This clonotype turned up a few times. The chain employs TRBV9 and TRBJ2-3; 7 bases are a match to TRBD2. Losses at the gene ends were 7 bases for V and 0 bases for J; bases not matched to a gene: 11. Germline-derived CDR1 and CDR2 are SGDLS and YYNGEE. The CDR3 loop spans 16 amino acids. The CDR3 DNA sequence: TGTGCCAGCGGCTCCAGGCTAGCGGCTAGCACAGATACGCAGTATTTT. Protein: CASGSRLAASTDTQYF. Combining the CDR3 with reference TRBV9 and TRBJ2-3 gives the whole variable domain DSGVTQTPKHLITATGQRVTLRCSPRSGDLSVYWYQQSLDQGLQFLIQYYNGEERAKGNILERFSAQQFPDLHSELNLSSLELGDSALYFCASGSRLAASTDTQYFGPGTRLTVL.

This clonotype turned up a few times. The chain employs TRBV5-1 and TRBJ1-6, with TRBD1 matching over 12 bases. V shed 4 bases and J 9 bases; nucleotides not matched to a gene: 11. Germline CDR1 and CDR2: SGHRS and YFSETQ. This CDR3 is 17 amino acids long. CDR3 nucleotide sequence: TGCGCCAGCAGCGTGGCCGGGACAGGGGGCTTAGGTTCACCCCTCCACTTT. This sequence encodes CASSVAGTGGLGSPLHF.

Only a few counts were recorded for this clonotype. The chain combines TRBV28 with TRBJ1-6, with TRBD1 as a possible D gene (6 bases). This CDR3 has 14 amino acids. The germline CDR1 and CDR2 sequences are MDHEN and SYDVKM. V was pared by 7 bases and J by 7 bases, with 14 bases between. This CDR3 is CASNLQGRNSPLHF. In DNA, the CDR3 is TGTGCCAGCAACCTACAGGGCCGGAATTCACCCCTCCACTTT.

This clonotype was recorded a few times. This sequence joins TRBV9 and TRBJ2-1; TRBD2 agrees at 9 bases. Trimming took 0 bases from V and 3 from J; bases not matched to a gene: 4. CDR1 and CDR2 (germline): SGDLS, YYNGEE. This CDR3 contains 16 residues. The CDR3 loop reads CASSVGISGGYNEQFF. As DNA, the CDR3 is TGTGCCAGCAGCGTAGGGATTAGCGGGGGCTACAATGAGCAGTTCTTC.

There are many counts of this clonotype. The chain joins TRBV28 to TRBJ2-1; D is ambiguous. The V gene lost 3 bases and the J gene lost 6 bases, with 12 bases spanning the gap. The CDR3 runs to 14 residues. Germline loops: CDR1 MDHEN, CDR2 SYDVKM. The CDR3 DNA reads TGTGCCAGCAGTTTTACTGGCCGAGTCAATGAGCAGTTCTTC. It encodes CASSFTGRVNEQFF. The variable domain in full, completed from reference TRBV28 and TRBJ2-1, reads DVKVTQSSRYLVKRTGEKVFLECVQDMDHENMFWYRQDPGLGLRLIYFSYDVKMKEKGDIPEGYSVSREKKERFSLILESASTNQTSMYLCASSFTGRVNEQFFGPGTRLTVL.

The chain combines TRBV5-1 with TRBJ2-1, with 8 bases identical to TRBD1. V lost 4 bases and J lost 14; bases outside the gene matches: 11. CDR3 length: 13 amino acids. Germline V gene lookup returns CDR1 SGHRS and CDR2 YFSETQ. CDR3 DNA sequence: TGCGCCAGCAGCCTCCTCAGGCCAGGGGGCGAGTTCTTC. Translating it yields CASSLLRPGGEFF.

This rearrangement joins TRBV29-1 to TRBJ2-1; TRBD2 aligns across 8 bases. Trimming took 7 bases from V and 8 from J; bases not matched to a gene: 13. This CDR3 has 14 residues. In germline, CDR1 is SQVTM, CDR2 ANQGSEA. This CDR3 is CSAGSGSGGDEQFF. CDR3 DNA sequence: TGCAGCGCGGGGAGCGGGAGTGGGGGCGATGAGCAGTTCTTC.

This clonotype has only a few counts. The chain combines TRBV29-1 with TRBJ1-1; D gene uncertain. The germline V and J ends were trimmed by 7 bases and 1 base, with 10 bases remaining between them. The CDR3 extends over 12 amino acids. Per germline, CDR1 SQVTM and CDR2 ANQGSEA. CDR3 in amino acids: CSANEGNTEAFF. DNA for the CDR3: TGCAGCGCGAATGAGGGGAACACTGAAGCTTTCTTT.

The gene calls are TRBV7-8 and TRBJ2-1; 8 bases agree with TRBD2. The CDR3 is 16 amino acids. Germline V gene lookup returns CDR1 SGHVS and CDR2 FQNEAQ. V gave up 6 bases and J gave up 6 bases; unmatched junction bases: 13. Here the CDR3 reads CASSEKGASGRNEQFF. CDR3 DNA sequence: TGTGCCAGCAGTGAGAAAGGGGCTAGCGGGCGCAATGAGCAGTTCTTC.

This chain connects TRBV5-4 to TRBJ2-6; 7 bases agree with TRBD1. Germline CDR1 is SGHNT and CDR2 is YYREEE (reference sequence). Trimming removed 4 bases from V and 8 bases from J; junction bases left unmatched: 12. The CDR3 extends over 16 amino acids. The CDR3 here is CASSSALTGSTNVLTF. CDR3 in DNA: TGTGCCAGCAGCAGCGCCCTGACAGGGAGTACCAACGTCCTGACTTTC.

This clonotype was seen more than once but under ten times. The genes are TRBV5-6 and TRBJ2-2; D ambiguous. Per the germline V gene, CDR1 is SGHDT and CDR2 is YYEEEE. Trimming removed 5 bases from V and 0 bases from J, with 11 bases in between. The CDR3 runs to 15 residues. The CDR3: CASRPYRPNTGELFF. The CDR3 DNA reads TGTGCCAGCAGACCGTACAGACCGAACACCGGGGAGCTGTTTTTT.

The chain carries TRBV5-5 and TRBJ2-6, with D possibly TRBD1 on 5 matching bases. The germline gives CDR1 SGHKS, CDR2 YYEKEE (reference sequence). This CDR3 is 16 amino acids long. V lost 4 bases and J 0 bases, leaving 11 bases between the germline ends. Here the CDR3 DNA reads TGTGCCAGCAGCCAGCCAGGGAACTCTGGGGCCAACGTCCTGACTTTC. This gives the protein CASSQPGNSGANVLTF. Variable domain in full (rest from reference TRBV5-5 and TRBJ2-6): DAGVTQSPTHLIKTRGQQVTLRCSPISGHKSVSWYQQVLGQGPQFIFQYYEKEERGRGNFPDRFSARQFPNYSSELNVNALLLGDSALYLCASSQPGNSGANVLTFGAGSRLTVL.

This clonotype was recorded at least ten times. The chain carries TRBV20-1 and TRBJ1-2, with D possibly being TRBD1 (5 bases). The CDR3 runs to 12 residues. Germline CDR1 DFQATT, CDR2 SNEGSKA (reference sequence). V gave up 3 bases and J gave up 8 bases, with 13 bases separating them. CDR3 nucleotides: TGCAGTGCTAGGACAGCTACGGAAGGCTACACCTTC. Translated: CSARTATEGYTF.

The table lists this clonotype with many counts. The chain joins TRBV6-5 to TRBJ2-2, with D hard to call. This CDR3 comprises 19 residues. Germline CDR1 reads MNHEY; CDR2 reads SVGAGI. Trimming pared 0 bases from V and 1 base from J, leaving 18 bases between. The CDR3 nucleotides read TGTGCCAGCAGTTACTCGAATGACCCTTCCGACCAGAACACCGGGGAGCTGTTTTTT. Protein product: CASSYSNDPSDQNTGELFF.

The chain joins TRBV9 to TRBJ1-1, with 12 bases matching TRBD1. Unmatched junction bases numbered 2, after V lost 2 bases and J lost 0 bases. The germline gives CDR1 SGDLS, CDR2 YYNGEE. This CDR3 has 16 amino acids. Written as DNA, the CDR3 is TGTGCCAGCAGCGTCGGGACAGGGGGCATGAACACTGAAGCTTTCTTT. The encoded protein is CASSVGTGGMNTEAFF.

This clonotype was seen a handful of times. V is TRBV6-2 or TRBV6-3 and J is TRBJ2-1, with D tentatively TRBD1 or TRBD2 (5 bases each). Deletions cut 5 bases from V and 4 bases from J, with 24 bases between. CDR1 and CDR2 from the germline V gene are MNHEY and SVGEGT. The CDR3 covers 18 residues. The CDR3 bases are TGTGCCAGCAGTCCCGACCTGGGGACCATACAACCGTACAATGAGCAGTTCTTC. Translation gives CASSPDLGTIQPYNEQFF.

This clonotype was counted between two and nine times. The gene calls are TRBV29-1 and TRBJ2-5; no firm D call. This CDR3 has 10 amino acids. Between the trimmed V and J ends, which lost 2 bases and 7 bases, there was a span of 5 bases. The germline V gene encodes CDR1 SQVTM and CDR2 ANQGSEA. CDR3: CSVEWGTQYF. For the CDR3, the DNA is TGCAGCGTTGAATGGGGGACCCAGTACTTC.

CDR3 sequence (DNA): TGTGCCAGCAGTTTAGCCGGGATTTATAGCAATCAGCCCCAGCATTTT. Its protein is CASSLAGIYSNQPQHF. The rearrangement uses TRBV28 and TRBJ1-5; no clear D gene. Trimming left V 2 bases short and J 0 bases short, with 11 bases between. The CDR3 runs to 16 residues. CDR1 is MDHEN, CDR2 SYDVKM, per germline.

The CDR3 region has the DNA TGTGCCAGCAGCAACTCACTAGCGGGAGGTATAAAGACCCAGTACTTC. This gives the protein CASSNSLAGGIKTQYF. The chain has TRBV2 and TRBJ2-5; 12 bases agree with TRBD2. V trimming: 6 bases; J trimming: 6 bases; junction bases outside the gene matches: 11. Germline V lookup: CDR1 SNHLY, CDR2 FYNNEI. This CDR3 spans 16 amino acids.

This clonotype was seen a single time. V and J are TRBV12-3 or TRBV12-4 and TRBJ2-7; D call uncertain. V lost 5 bases and J lost 5, with 10 bases in between. This CDR3 comprises 12 residues. Written as DNA, the CDR3 is TGTGCCAGCAGTCCAGGACCGAACGAGCAGTACTTC. It encodes CASSPGPNEQYF.

This chain joins TRBV6-1 and TRBJ1-3; possibly TRBD1 for D (6 bases). CDR3 size: 15 residues. Germline V gene data show CDR1 as MNHNS and CDR2 as SASEGT. Trimming took 6 bases from V and 4 from J, leaving 16 bases between them. The CDR3 DNA reads as TGTGCCAGCAGCCTCAACAGGGCATCAGGAAACACCATATATTTT. Translated, it gives CASSLNRASGNTIYF.

The chain uses TRBV5-1 and TRBJ2-3; D is perhaps TRBD2 (5 bases). The CDR3 consists of 14 residues. The germline CDR1 and CDR2 sequences are SGHRS and YFSETQ. V was shortened by 2 bases and J by 2 bases, with 9 bases between the two germline ends. CDR3 nucleotides: TGCGCCAGCAGCTTTGAGAGGGTCACAGATACGCAGTATTTT. It yields the protein CASSFERVTDTQYF.

The chain joins TRBV20-1 to TRBJ2-1, with TRBD2 identical over 9 bases. Trimming took 6 bases from V and 4 from J; bases not matched to a gene: 7. The germline V gene has CDR1 DFQATT and CDR2 SNEGSKA (reference sequence). The CDR3 consists of 14 residues. The chain's CDR3 is CSAGGREGYNEQFF. CDR3 DNA: TGCAGTGCCGGCGGGCGGGAGGGATACAATGAGCAGTTCTTC.

The chain links TRBV28 to TRBJ2-1, with D possibly matching TRBD1 (5 bases). CDR1 is MDHEN and CDR2 is SYDVKM in the germline V gene. The ends were cut back, 0 bases at V and 6 bases at J, with 18 bases in the middle. This CDR3 spans 17 amino acids. The CDR3 nucleotides are TGTGCCAGCAGTTTATGGGCCGGCACAGGCCTCGGCAATGAGCAGTTCTTC. Translating it yields CASSLWAGTGLGNEQFF.

CDR3 in amino acids: CSATGTLVGYTF. The CDR3 coding sequence is TGCAGTGCTACAGGGACATTGGTGGGCTACACCTTC. The chain combines TRBV20-1 with TRBJ1-2; TRBD1 might be the D (6 bases). The CDR3 contains 12 residues. V lost 4 bases and J 8 bases, leaving 14 bases between the germline ends. Germline V lookup: CDR1 DFQATT, CDR2 SNEGSKA (reference sequence).

In its sample, this clonotype was seen many times. This sequence joins TRBV5-1 and TRBJ2-2, with a weak D call TRBD1 (5 bases). V lost 2 bases and J lost 10, with 9 bases in between. The germline gives CDR1 SGHRS, CDR2 YFSETQ. This CDR3 contains 12 residues. In DNA, the CDR3 is TGCGCCAGCAGCTTAGGGGAAGTGGAGCTGTTTTTT. It specifies CASSLGEVELFF.